The next 11 T cell receptor beta chains were all read from a single sample in a study of shared clonotypes between healthy human individuals. Profiling relied on immunoSEQ multiplex PCR, and the TCRdb table lists in-frame clones only, not all of them. The sample contains 450,000 or so clones, over 60% of which appear only once. Sequences were obtained from PBMCs. These receptors originate from a woman in her forties in good health. Some clones in this sample may be carry-over from other donors' samples.

This clone was counted between two and nine times. The chain couples TRBV11-2 to TRBJ2-2; D is unresolved. The length of the CDR3 is 14 residues. Trimming cost V 4 bases and J 2 bases, with 8 bases left between them. Germline V gene sequence: CDR1 SGHAT, CDR2 FQNNGV. The DNA of the CDR3 is TGTGCCAGCAGCTCCCGACAAAACACCGGGGAGCTGTTTTTT. Translation: CASSSRQNTGELFF. Supplemented by reference TRBV11-2 and TRBJ2-2, the full variable domain reads EAGVAQSPRYKIIEKRQSVAFWCNPISGHATLYWYQQILGQGPKLLIQFQNNGVVDDSQLPKDRFSAERLKGVDSTLKIQPAKLEDSAVYLCASSSRQNTGELFFGEGSRLTVL.

The table lists this clone with a count of one. This likely reflects a read error, since a far larger clone is one base away. The chain links TRBV28 to TRBJ2-4, with D tentatively TRBD2 (6 bases). The CDR3 runs to 13 residues. Germline assignment: CDR1 MDHEN and CDR2 SYDVKM. In DNA, the CDR3 is TGTGCCGGCAGACTAGGGATCCTAAACATTCAGTACTTC. The encoded protein is CAGRLGILNIQYF.

This sequence joins TRBV7-8 and TRBJ1-1; 7 bases match TRBD1. Per the germline V gene, CDR1 is SGHVS and CDR2 is FQNEAQ. This CDR3 has 13 amino acids. Losses at the gene ends were 2 bases for V and 10 bases for J; bases not matched to a gene: 7. The CDR3 sequence: CASSLTLDRVAFF. The CDR3 DNA reads as TGTGCCAGCAGCTTAACTTTAGACAGGGTAGCTTTCTTT.

This chain uses TRBV11-2 with TRBJ1-5; D is unclear. The CDR3 extends over 15 amino acids. Per the germline V gene, CDR1 is SGHAT and CDR2 is FQNNGV. Trimming pared 5 bases from V and 0 bases from J, leaving 11 bases between. The CDR3 reads CASSRVLFSNQPQHF. CDR3 DNA sequence: TGTGCCAGCAGCCGGGTATTGTTTAGCAATCAGCCCCAGCATTTT.

In its sample, this clone was seen many times. CDR3 protein: CASSLYGRANYGYTF. The CDR3 DNA reads as TGTGCCAGCAGTTTATACGGCAGAGCTAACTATGGCTACACCTTC. The chain uses TRBV27 and TRBJ1-2; no reliable D call. The germline gives CDR1 MNHEY, CDR2 SMNVEV (reference sequence). V was pared by 1 base and J by 0 bases, with 9 bases between. The CDR3 is 15 residues long.

The chain joins TRBV7-6 to TRBJ2-1; 9 positions agree with TRBD2. In germline, CDR1 is SGHVS, CDR2 FNYEAQ. The V segment lost 2 bases and the J segment 7 bases; nucleotides outside the gene matches: 9. CDR3 size: 16 residues. CDR3 residues: CASSLRAGGPGNEQFF. In nucleotides, the CDR3 is TGTGCCAGCAGCTTAAGGGCGGGAGGGCCCGGAAATGAGCAGTTCTTC.

The chain has TRBV30 and TRBJ2-1; TRBD1 is a possible D gene (6 bases). This CDR3 contains 13 residues. Trimming shortened V by 7 bases and J by 12 bases, and 22 bases separated the two germline ends. In germline, CDR1 is GTSNPN, CDR2 SVGIG (reference sequence). This CDR3 reads CASTRDNGIGQFF. Written as DNA, the CDR3 is TGTGCCTCAACCCGGGACAACGGAATCGGGCAGTTCTTC.

The V gene is TRBV5-5, the J gene TRBJ2-5, with D perhaps given as TRBD1 or TRBD2 (5 bases each). V lost 2 bases to trimming and J lost 1 base, with 18 bases between them. The CDR3 runs 17 residues. In germline, CDR1 is SGHKS, CDR2 YYEKEE (reference sequence). The CDR3 loop reads CASSFDPSGGAQETQYF. CDR3 DNA sequence: TGTGCCAGCAGCTTCGACCCGAGTGGGGGAGCCCAAGAGACCCAGTACTTC.

The CDR3 region is CASSTGTVYGYTF. The CDR3 DNA follows: TGTGCCAGTAGTACCGGGACGGTCTATGGCTACACCTTC. The chain carries TRBV19 and TRBJ1-2; D possibly corresponds to TRBD1 (5 bases). Germline V CDR1 and CDR2: LNHDA, SQIVND (reference sequence). The CDR3 contains 13 residues. V lost 4 bases, J lost 4 bases, and 10 bases lay in between.

The chain couples TRBV4-3 to TRBJ1-4; the D is unclear. CDR1 and CDR2 (germline): LGHNA, YSLEER. The CDR3 runs 16 residues. With 4 bases removed from V and 5 bases from J, the gap between germline ends came to 17 bases. The CDR3 loop is CASSPNLSGRNEKLFF. CDR3 in DNA: TGCGCCAGCAGCCCAAACTTGAGCGGCAGAAATGAAAAACTGTTTTTT.

V gene TRBV28 combines with J gene TRBJ2-4; D perhaps matches TRBD1 (6 bases). From germline, CDR1 is MDHEN and CDR2 SYDVKM. The germline V and J ends were trimmed by 2 bases and 5 bases, with 13 bases remaining between them. The CDR3 covers 15 residues. This chain's CDR3 is CASSLTFGGQNIQYF. The CDR3 region has the DNA TGTGCCAGCAGTTTAACCTTTGGGGGCCAAAACATTCAGTACTTC.